The rows below give T cell receptor beta chains drawn from one sample of a study of CD8+CD57+ T cells in acquired aplastic anemia. One entry per CDR3 protein results from TCRdb running MiXCR on the reads. There are about 190,000 distinct CDR3 sequences in the sample; more than 45% occur only once, and 8.5% to 10% lies in the top ten. Sample: sorted CD4+, CD8+, or CD8+CD57+ T cells (not recorded which) from PBMCs. These receptors all stem from a human donor with aplastic anemia. Both conserved end residues are part of each CDR3. Each record gives: V gene, D gene, clone size, J gene, CDR3 protein, CDR3 DNA. A D gene is named only where the DNA matches it firmly. Size is stated for part of the rows, as once, few or many counts, or as a class when the clone is expanded.

V: TRBV15; D: TRBD1; size: NA; J: TRBJ1-2; CDR3: CATSRARGTGENYGYTF; DNA: TGTGCCACCAGCAGAGCCCGCGGGACAGGAGAAAACTATGGCTACACCTTC
V: TRBV11-2; D: TRBD1; size: NA; J: TRBJ2-7; CDR3: CASSFFPGGAEQYF; DNA: TGTGCCAGCAGCTTCTTTCCAGGGGGAGCCGAGCAGTACTTC
V: TRBV7-6; D: TRBD1; size: few; J: TRBJ2-2; CDR3: CASSLAQGAQHIPTGELFF; DNA: TGTGCCAGCAGCTTAGCCCAGGGGGCCCAGCACATCCCCACCGGGGAGCTGTTTTTT
V: TRBV25-1; D: TRBD1; size: NA; J: TRBJ2-7; CDR3: CASSDLTGTGYYEQYF; DNA: TGTGCCAGCAGTGATCTTACCGGGACAGGATACTACGAGCAGTACTTC
V: TRBV2; D: NA; size: NA; J: TRBJ1-4; CDR3: CASTPVGEKLFF; DNA: TGTGCCAGCACCCCTGTTGGGGAAAAACTGTTTTTT
V: TRBV6-2/TRBV6-3; D: NA; size: NA; J: TRBJ1-5; CDR3: CASSYSRTVNWGIQPQHF; DNA: TGTGCCAGCAGTTACAGTAGGACAGTGAATTGGGGCATTCAGCCCCAGCATTTT
V: TRBV20-1; D: TRBD1; size: many; J: TRBJ1-5; CDR3: CSASDRVVNQPQHF; DNA: TGCAGTGCCTCAGACAGGGTAGTCAATCAGCCCCAGCATTTT
V: TRBV5-1; D: NA; size: many; J: TRBJ2-1; CDR3: CASSLRGRGITYNEQFF; DNA: TGCGCCAGCAGCTTGAGAGGGCGAGGGATAACCTACAATGAGCAGTTCTTC
V: TRBV5-1; D: NA; size: NA; J: TRBJ1-4; CDR3: CASRAEGKLFF; DNA: TGCGCCAGCAGGGCCGAGGGAAAACTGTTTTTT
V: TRBV6-5; D: NA; size: many; J: TRBJ2-7; CDR3: CASSYSSPAGEQYF; DNA: TGTGCCAGCAGTTACTCCTCACCGGCTGGCGAGCAGTACTTC
V: TRBV19; D: TRBD1; size: few; J: TRBJ1-1; CDR3: CASSGQVSTEAFF; DNA: TGTGCCAGTAGTGGACAGGTTAGCACTGAAGCTTTCTTT
V: TRBV5-1; D: NA; size: NA; J: TRBJ2-6; CDR3: CASSLFPGAGANVLTF; DNA: TGCGCCAGCAGCTTGTTCCCAGGGGCCGGGGCCAACGTCCTGACTTTC
V: TRBV29-1; D: TRBD1; size: NA; J: TRBJ2-5; CDR3: CSVEAAGGLETQYF; DNA: TGCAGCGTTGAGGCGGCAGGGGGTTTAGAGACCCAGTACTTC
V: TRBV10-3; D: NA; size: many; J: TRBJ1-2; CDR3: CAISLPMRGYTF; DNA: TGTGCCATCAGTCTTCCCATGAGGGGCTACACCTTC
V: TRBV18; D: TRBD2; size: NA; J: TRBJ2-1; CDR3: CASSPRGSGGGNEQFF; DNA: TGTGCCAGCTCACCACGCGGGAGCGGGGGTGGCAATGAGCAGTTCTTC
V: TRBV19; D: TRBD2; size: NA; J: TRBJ2-3; CDR3: CASSPVRGGTDTQYF; DNA: TGTGCCAGCAGCCCGGTCCGGGGGGGCACAGATACGCAGTATTTT
V: TRBV5-1; D: TRBD2; size: once; J: TRBJ2-7; CDR3: CASSFLAGGPSF; DNA: TGCGCCAGCAGCTTCCTAGCGGGAGGGCCGAGCTTC
V: TRBV9; D: TRBD1; size: NA; J: TRBJ2-7; CDR3: CASSAMGTGGNEQYF; DNA: TGTGCCAGCAGCGCCATGGGGACAGGGGGCAACGAGCAGTACTTC
V: TRBV29-1; D: NA; size: few; J: TRBJ1-1; CDR3: CSGEVNTEAFF; DNA: TGCAGCGGGGAAGTTAACACTGAAGCTTTCTTT
V: TRBV6-1; D: NA; size: NA; J: TRBJ1-4; CDR3: CASSGSVGKANEKLFF; DNA: TGTGCCAGCAGTGGGAGTGTGGGGAAGGCTAATGAAAAACTGTTTTTT
V: TRBV29-1; D: TRBD2; size: NA; J: TRBJ2-7; CDR3: CSVENTGGSSYEQYF; DNA: TGCAGCGTTGAAAATACTGGCGGGAGCTCCTACGAGCAGTACTTC
V: TRBV7-9; D: NA; size: NA; J: TRBJ1-2; CDR3: CASSPGAGNYTF; DNA: TGTGCCAGCAGCCCCGGGGCGGGGAACTACACCTTC
V: TRBV9; D: NA; size: NA; J: TRBJ2-5; CDR3: CASSLKSIQETQYF; DNA: TGTGCCAGCAGCTTAAAGTCCATACAAGAGACCCAGTACTTC
V: TRBV2; D: TRBD1; size: once; J: TRBJ1-5; CDR3: CASSDRDSENQPQHF; DNA: TGTGCCAGCAGTGACCGGGACAGCGAAAATCAGCCCCAGCATTTT
V: TRBV15; D: TRBD2; size: once; J: TRBJ2-1; CDR3: CATSEGLAGFEGQFF; DNA: TGTGCCACCTCAGAGGGACTAGCGGGTTTCGAGGGGCAGTTCTTC
V: TRBV5-1; D: TRBD1; size: many; J: TRBJ2-2; CDR3: CASSPTGATGELFF; DNA: TGCGCCAGCAGCCCGACAGGGGCCACCGGGGAGCTGTTTTTT
V: TRBV7-6; D: TRBD1; size: once; J: TRBJ2-3; CDR3: CASSRGTGTDTQYF; DNA: TGTGCCAGCAGCAGGGGGACAGGCACAGATACGCAGTATTTT
V: TRBV18; D: TRBD1; size: few; J: TRBJ2-5; CDR3: CASSLTGQREETQYF; DNA: TGTGCCAGCTCACTAACGGGACAGAGGGAAGAGACCCAGTACTTC
V: TRBV19; D: TRBD1; size: NA; J: TRBJ1-2; CDR3: CASSQDRASYGYTF; DNA: TGTGCCAGTAGTCAGGACAGGGCCTCCTATGGCTACACCTTC
V: TRBV25-1; D: NA; size: NA; J: TRBJ1-2; CDR3: CASSVGSSYGYTF; DNA: TGTGCCAGCAGTGTCGGCAGTAGCTATGGCTACACCTTC
V: TRBV9; D: NA; size: many; J: TRBJ1-1; CDR3: CASSKEMNTEAFF; DNA: TGTGCCAGCAGTAAAGAGATGAACACTGAAGCTTTCTTT
V: TRBV10-1; D: NA; size: NA; J: TRBJ1-6; CDR3: CASSEGNSPLHF; DNA: TGCGCCAGCAGTGAGGGAAATTCACCCCTCCACTTT
V: TRBV5-8; D: NA; size: many; J: TRBJ1-2; CDR3: CASSSSMGAGNGYTF; DNA: TGTGCCAGCAGTTCCTCAATGGGCGCTGGGAATGGCTACACCTTC
V: TRBV20-1; D: NA; size: few; J: TRBJ1-1; CDR3: CSARGVVMNTEAFF; DNA: TGCAGTGCTAGAGGGGTGGTGATGAACACTGAAGCTTTCTTT
V: TRBV24-1; D: NA; size: NA; J: TRBJ2-1; CDR3: CATSDPRGSYNEQFF; DNA: TGTGCCACCAGTGATCCCCGGGGCTCCTACAATGAGCAGTTCTTC
V: TRBV19; D: NA; size: few; J: TRBJ2-7; CDR3: CATKNRDTGAYEQYF; DNA: TGTGCCACCAAGAACCGGGACACAGGAGCCTACGAGCAGTACTTC
V: TRBV19; D: NA; size: NA; J: TRBJ2-1; CDR3: CASSPGQGGEQFF; DNA: TGTGCCAGTAGTCCCGGACAGGGAGGGGAGCAGTTCTTC
V: TRBV10-3; D: TRBD1; size: few; J: TRBJ2-1; CDR3: CAISETGGNEQFF; DNA: TGTGCCATCAGCGAAACAGGGGGCAATGAGCAGTTCTTC
V: TRBV11-2; D: NA; size: NA; J: TRBJ1-2; CDR3: CASSLDATPGVDYGYTF; DNA: TGTGCCAGCAGCTTAGACGCAACCCCTGGGGTAGACTATGGCTACACCTTC
V: TRBV29-1; D: NA; size: NA; J: TRBJ1-1; CDR3: CSASRVLGPRAEAFF; DNA: TGCAGCGCCTCCCGAGTTCTGGGGCCCAGGGCTGAAGCTTTCTTT
V: TRBV7-8; D: TRBD1; size: few; J: TRBJ1-2; CDR3: CASSAGTGTGYTF; DNA: TGTGCCAGCAGCGCCGGGACAGGGACTGGCTACACCTTC
V: TRBV5-1; D: NA; size: once; J: TRBJ2-7; CDR3: CASSLAGQNPFYEQYF; DNA: TGCGCCAGCAGCTTGGCCGGGCAGAATCCTTTCTACGAGCAGTACTTC
V: TRBV7-3; D: NA; size: many; J: TRBJ1-6; CDR3: CASSLRGSYNSPLHF; DNA: TGTGCCAGCAGCTTAAGGGGCTCCTATAATTCACCCCTCCACTTT
V: TRBV25-1; D: NA; size: few; J: TRBJ1-1; CDR3: CASRDLPNTEAFF; DNA: TGTGCCAGCAGAGATTTGCCCAACACTGAAGCTTTCTTT
V: TRBV25-1; D: NA; size: once; J: TRBJ2-7; CDR3: CASSQARTDLFF; DNA: TGTGCCAGCAGCCAAGCCAGGACTGACTTGTTCTTC
V: TRBV6-2/TRBV6-3; D: NA; size: many; J: TRBJ2-5; CDR3: CASHASGWETQYF; DNA: TGTGCCAGCCACGCCTCAGGGTGGGAGACCCAGTACTTC
V: TRBV7-6; D: NA; size: NA; J: TRBJ2-2; CDR3: CASSQRGTGELFF; DNA: TGTGCCAGCAGCCAACGGGGGACCGGGGAGCTGTTTTTT
V: TRBV4-1; D: NA; size: NA; J: TRBJ1-2; CDR3: CASSQELTWPGVGYGYTF; DNA: TGCGCCAGCAGCCAAGAGTTAACGTGGCCCGGAGTGGGCTATGGCTACACCTTC
V: TRBV6-1; D: NA; size: NA; J: TRBJ2-1; CDR3: CASRTGTYNEQFF; DNA: TGTGCCAGCAGGACAGGAACCTACAATGAGCAGTTCTTC
V: TRBV19; D: NA; size: NA; J: TRBJ1-1; CDR3: CASSPSPGGPEAFF; DNA: TGTGCCAGTAGTCCTTCCCCGGGAGGCCCTGAAGCTTTCTTT
V: TRBV12-3/TRBV12-4; D: NA; size: many; J: TRBJ2-6; CDR3: CAKGTSGANVLTF; DNA: TGTGCCAAAGGGACGTCTGGGGCCAACGTCCTGACTTTC
V: TRBV10-2; D: TRBD1; size: few; J: TRBJ2-2; CDR3: CATSRGQGNTGELFF; DNA: TGCGCCACCTCACGAGGACAGGGAAACACCGGGGAGCTGTTTTTT
V: TRBV6-1; D: TRBD1; size: many; J: TRBJ2-2; CDR3: CASQGDRGIGELFF; DNA: TGTGCCAGCCAGGGGGACAGGGGCATCGGGGAGCTGTTTTTT
V: TRBV19; D: NA; size: NA; J: TRBJ1-6; CDR3: CASSIWSGDFDSPLHF; DNA: TGTGCCAGTAGTATCTGGTCGGGGGACTTCGATTCACCCCTCCACTTT
V: TRBV10-3; D: TRBD1; size: NA; J: TRBJ2-1; CDR3: CAISESSGTGGNEQFF; DNA: TGTGCCATCAGTGAGTCCTCCGGGACAGGGGGCAATGAGCAGTTCTTC
V: TRBV5-1; D: NA; size: NA; J: TRBJ2-1; CDR3: CASSLLGNEQFF; DNA: TGCGCCAGCAGCTTGCTTGGGAATGAGCAGTTCTTC
V: TRBV7-8; D: NA; size: NA; J: TRBJ1-2; CDR3: CASSLGDYGYTF; DNA: TGTGCCAGCAGCTTAGGGGACTATGGCTACACCTTC
V: TRBV19; D: NA; size: NA; J: TRBJ1-4; CDR3: CASSRGNEKLFF; DNA: TGTGCCAGTAGCAGGGGTAATGAAAAACTGTTTTTT
V: TRBV5-1; D: TRBD2; size: many; J: TRBJ2-3; CDR3: CASSSQREVKSDTQYF; DNA: TGCGCCAGCAGCTCGCAACGGGAGGTCAAATCAGATACGCAGTATTTT